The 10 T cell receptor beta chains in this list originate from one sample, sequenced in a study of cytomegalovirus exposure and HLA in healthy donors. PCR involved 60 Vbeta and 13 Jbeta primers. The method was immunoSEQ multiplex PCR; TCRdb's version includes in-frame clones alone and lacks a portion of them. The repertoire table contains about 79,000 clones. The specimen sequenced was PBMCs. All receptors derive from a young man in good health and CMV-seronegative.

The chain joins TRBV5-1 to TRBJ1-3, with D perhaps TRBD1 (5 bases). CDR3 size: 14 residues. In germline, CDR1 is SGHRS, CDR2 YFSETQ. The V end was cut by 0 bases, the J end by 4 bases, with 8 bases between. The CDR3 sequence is CASSLGRTGNTIYF. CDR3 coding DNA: TGCGCCAGCAGCTTGGGCAGGACAGGAAACACCATATATTTT. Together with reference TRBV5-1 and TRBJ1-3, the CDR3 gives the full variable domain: KAGVTQTPRYLIKTRGQQVTLSCSPISGHRSVSWYQQTPGQGLQFLFEYFSETQRNKGNFPGRFSGRQFSNSRSEMNVSTLELGDSALYLCASSLGRTGNTIYFGEGSWLTVV.

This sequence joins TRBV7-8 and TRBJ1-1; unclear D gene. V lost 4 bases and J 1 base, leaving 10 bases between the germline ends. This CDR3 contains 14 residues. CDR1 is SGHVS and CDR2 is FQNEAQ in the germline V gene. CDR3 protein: CASSSEVGNTEAFF. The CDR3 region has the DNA TGTGCCAGCAGCTCCGAGGTCGGGAACACTGAAGCTTTCTTT.

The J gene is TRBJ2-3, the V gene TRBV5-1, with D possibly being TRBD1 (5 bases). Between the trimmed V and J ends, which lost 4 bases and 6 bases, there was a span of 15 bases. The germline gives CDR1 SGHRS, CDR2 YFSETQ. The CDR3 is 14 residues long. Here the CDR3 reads CASSPGQAGDTQYF. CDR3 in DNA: TGCGCCAGCAGCCCCGGCCAGGCAGGGGATACGCAGTATTTT.

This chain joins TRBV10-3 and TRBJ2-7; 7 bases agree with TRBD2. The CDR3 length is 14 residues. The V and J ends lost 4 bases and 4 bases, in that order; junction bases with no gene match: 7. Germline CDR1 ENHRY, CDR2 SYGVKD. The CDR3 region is CAISVGGAPYEQYF. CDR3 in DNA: TGTGCCATCAGTGTGGGAGGGGCACCGTACGAGCAGTACTTC.

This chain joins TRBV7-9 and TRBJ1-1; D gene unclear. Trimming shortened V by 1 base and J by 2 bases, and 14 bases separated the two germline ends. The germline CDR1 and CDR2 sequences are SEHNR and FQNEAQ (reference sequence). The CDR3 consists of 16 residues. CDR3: CASSLGRVGSNTEAFF. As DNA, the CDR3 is TGTGCCAGCAGCTTAGGGAGGGTCGGGTCAAACACTGAAGCTTTCTTT. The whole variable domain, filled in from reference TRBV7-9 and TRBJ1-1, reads DTGVSQNPRHKITKRGQNVTFRCDPISEHNRLYWYRQTLGQGPEFLTYFQNEAQLEKSRLLSDRFSAERPKGSFSTLEIQRTEQGDSAMYLCASSLGRVGSNTEAFFGQGTRLTVV.

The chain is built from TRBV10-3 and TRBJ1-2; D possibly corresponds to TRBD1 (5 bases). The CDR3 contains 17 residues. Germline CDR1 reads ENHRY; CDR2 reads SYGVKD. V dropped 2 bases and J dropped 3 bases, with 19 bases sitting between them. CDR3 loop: CAISEIARGGVHYGYTF. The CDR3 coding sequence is TGTGCCATCAGTGAGATTGCCCGGGGGGGGGTACACTATGGCTACACCTTC.

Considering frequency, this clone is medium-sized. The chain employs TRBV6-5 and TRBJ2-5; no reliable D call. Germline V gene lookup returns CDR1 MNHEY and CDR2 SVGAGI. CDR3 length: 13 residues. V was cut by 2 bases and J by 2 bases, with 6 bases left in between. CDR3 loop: CASSYEPQETQYF. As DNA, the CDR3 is TGTGCCAGCAGTTACGAGCCGCAAGAGACCCAGTACTTC.

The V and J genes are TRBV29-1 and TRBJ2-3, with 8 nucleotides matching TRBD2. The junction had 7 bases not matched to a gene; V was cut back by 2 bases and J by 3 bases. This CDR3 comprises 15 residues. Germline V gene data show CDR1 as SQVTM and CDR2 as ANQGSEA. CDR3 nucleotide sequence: TGCAGCGTTGAACCCGGCGGGAGGATAACAGATACGCAGTATTTT. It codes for CSVEPGGRITDTQYF.

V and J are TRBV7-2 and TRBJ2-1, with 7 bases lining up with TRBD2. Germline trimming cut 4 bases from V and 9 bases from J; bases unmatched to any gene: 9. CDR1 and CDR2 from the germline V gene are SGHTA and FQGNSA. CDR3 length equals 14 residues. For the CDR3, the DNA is TGTGCCAGCAGCTCTACGCGGGGGAGGATTGAGCAGTTCTTC. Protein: CASSSTRGRIEQFF. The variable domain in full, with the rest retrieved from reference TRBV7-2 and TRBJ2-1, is GAGVSQSPSNKVTEKGKDVELRCDPISGHTALYWYRQSLGQGLEFLIYFQGNSAPDKSGLPSDRFSAERTGGSVSTLTIQRTQQEDSAVYLCASSSTRGRIEQFFGPGTRLTVL.

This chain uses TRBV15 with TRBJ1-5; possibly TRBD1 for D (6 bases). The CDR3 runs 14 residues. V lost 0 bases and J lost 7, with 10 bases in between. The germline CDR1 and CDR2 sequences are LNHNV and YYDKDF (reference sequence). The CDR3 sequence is CATSRENRGQPQHF. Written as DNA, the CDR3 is TGTGCCACCAGCAGAGAAAATAGGGGGCAGCCCCAGCATTTT.